The rows below give T cell receptor beta chains drawn from one sample of a study of blood T cells in healthy people across ages. In TCRdb, the 5' RACE reads were re-called with MiXCR into one record per CDR3 protein. This table has more than 750,000 distinct CDR3 sequences, about 28% appearing once. This sample also appeared in a second study, on T cells of mothers and their children.

Sequencing was done on a sample of blood. The receptors come from a middle-aged woman in good health. The CDR3 runs from the conserved cysteine through the conserved F or W. Clone size is given for some rows only: seen once, a few or many times, or a class if the clone is expanded.

j_gene: TRBJ2-3; abundance: .; v_gene: TRBV7-2; CDR3aa: CASSLLGTSGADTQYF
j_gene: TRBJ2-7; abundance: .; v_gene: TRBV5-1; CDR3aa: CASSLVVGSDTTYEQYF
j_gene: TRBJ2-4; abundance: few; v_gene: TRBV6-1; CDR3aa: CASRGENRVEAKNIQYF
j_gene: TRBJ2-5; abundance: many; v_gene: TRBV5-5; CDR3aa: CASNRWRNLGQETQYF
j_gene: TRBJ1-2; abundance: .; v_gene: TRBV28; CDR3aa: CASSFGRGLGGYTF
j_gene: TRBJ1-1; abundance: .; v_gene: TRBV3-1; CDR3aa: CATEGGRANTEAFF
j_gene: TRBJ2-7; abundance: few; v_gene: TRBV6-5; CDR3aa: CASSGRGGAQYF
j_gene: TRBJ1-2; abundance: few; v_gene: TRBV5-1; CDR3aa: CASSKWTVNYGYTF
j_gene: TRBJ1-5; abundance: .; v_gene: TRBV9; CDR3aa: CASSVGFLSNQPQHF
j_gene: TRBJ2-7; abundance: .; v_gene: TRBV7-3; CDR3aa: CASSLQGRLDEQYF
j_gene: TRBJ2-4; abundance: many; v_gene: TRBV15; CDR3aa: CATTVAAGGKNIQYF